This T cell receptor beta chain was sequenced during a study of T cells in Graves' hyperthyroidism and ophthalmopathy. This clonotype came up a few times. Using RNA transcripts as the source, TCR beta CDR3 regions were amplified. HTBI primers were the set used in a first-round RT-PCR of the TCR CDR3. MiXCR was run by TCRdb on the multiplex PCR reads, yielding one entry per CDR3 protein. The table records roughly 640,000 distinct CDR3 sequences, more than 15% of them present only once. Uncontrolled infection, other autoimmune disease, pregnancy or lactation led to exclusion. Germline V CDR1 and CDR2: LNHNV, YYDKDF (reference sequence). The CDR3 is 16 residues long. V shed 0 bases and J shed 8 bases, with 19 bases lying between them.

The specimen sequenced was blood. The rearrangement joins TRBV15 to TRBJ1-2; no clear D gene. The sequence derives from a woman aged 40-49 years with Graves' ophthalmopathy. In DNA form, the CDR3 reads TGTGCCACCAGCAGAGATCAAGGCCCCGGGCGGCGGGGCTACACCTTC. Amino acid sequence: CATSRDQGPGRRGYTF.